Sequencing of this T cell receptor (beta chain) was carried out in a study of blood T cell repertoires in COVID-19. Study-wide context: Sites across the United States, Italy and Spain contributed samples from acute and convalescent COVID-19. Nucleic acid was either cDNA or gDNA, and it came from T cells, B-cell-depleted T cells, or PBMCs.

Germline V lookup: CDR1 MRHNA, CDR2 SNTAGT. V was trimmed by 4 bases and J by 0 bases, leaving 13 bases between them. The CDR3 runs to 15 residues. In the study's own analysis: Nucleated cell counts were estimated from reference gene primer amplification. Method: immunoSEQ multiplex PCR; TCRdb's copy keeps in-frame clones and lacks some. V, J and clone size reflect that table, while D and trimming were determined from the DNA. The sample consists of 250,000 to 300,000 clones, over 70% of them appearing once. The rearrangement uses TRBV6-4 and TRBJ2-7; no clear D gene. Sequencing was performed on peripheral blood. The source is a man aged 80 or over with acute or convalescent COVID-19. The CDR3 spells CASSVASPFSYEQYF. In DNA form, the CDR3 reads TGTGCCAGCAGTGTCGCGTCCCCTTTCTCCTACGAGCAGTACTTC.